This T cell receptor beta chain was captured in a study of blood T cell repertoires in COVID-19. Overall study: Specimens from acute and convalescent COVID-19 originated in the United States, Italy and Spain.

This CDR3 has 13 amino acids. Germline values: CDR1 LNHNV, CDR2 YYDKDF (reference sequence). Trimming cost V 0 bases and J 5 bases, with 8 bases left between them. Authors' methods: From reference gene primer amplification, estimates of nucleated cell counts were derived. TCRdb keeps only in-frame clones here, not all; method: immunoSEQ multiplex PCR. V, J and clone size derive from that table, while D and trimming were established from the DNA sequence. Here the sample spans 19,000 or so clones, 65% to 90% being singletons. This clone showed up just once. The V call is TRBV15, the J call TRBJ2-7; D is uncertain. The TCR was taken from an elderly man with acute or convalescent COVID-19. The specimen sequenced was peripheral blood. The CDR3 DNA is TGTGCCACCAGCAGAGATCTCTTAGACGAGCAGTACTTC. It translates to CATSRDLLDEQYF.